This note documents a single T cell receptor beta chain sequence. Authors' processing steps: Reference gene primers were amplified, and this amplification served to estimate nucleated cell counts. The table came from immunoSEQ multiplex PCR; TCRdb's copy has only in-frame clones and leaves some out. Clonal size and the V and J genes are those of that table, whereas D and trimming came from the DNA. The data hold about 140,000 clones, with about 80% observed a single time. Trimming stripped 7 bases from V and 1 base from J, with 20 bases between. Per the germline V gene, CDR1 is SGHRS and CDR2 is YFSETQ. CDR3 length equals 16 residues. These data come from a study of blood T cell repertoires in COVID-19. In the study overall: Sites in the United States, Italy and Spain provided acute and convalescent COVID-19 samples. PBMCs, B-cell-depleted T cells, or T cells provided the cDNA or gDNA that made up the material.

The chain has TRBV5-1 and TRBJ2-5, with D tentatively TRBD1 (6 bases). The sequence was obtained from a woman aged 60-75 years with acute or convalescent COVID-19. Sequencing was carried out using peripheral blood. The CDR3 region has the DNA TGCGCCAGCTGGAAAACAGGGCTTGCCGGCCAAGAGACCCAGTACTTC. Its translation: CASWKTGLAGQETQYF.